The subject of this entry is one T cell receptor beta chain. The antigen is undetermined. The length of the CDR3 is 14 residues. Germline V gene sequence: CDR1 SGHTA, CDR2 FQGTGA. Trimming took 4 bases from V and 7 from J; bases not matched to a gene: 3. The source of the sample is a study of vaccination effects on CD4 cells after COVID-19. Ahead of sequencing, the ViraFEST assay grew antigen-specific CD4+ T cells using viral peptide pools. Culture lasted about ten days before CD4+ T cell isolation. The cohort was immunized with two doses of either the BNT162b2 or mRNA-1273 vaccine. Using immunoSEQ multiplex PCR, the repertoire was profiled, and TCRdb retains in-frame clones only, with some absent. The sample yields fewer than 90,000 clones, 77% seen once.

Sequenced material: CD4+ T cells from PBMCs cultured with HCoV-OC43 spike peptides, taken after COVID-19 vaccination. Subset described: HCoV-OC43 spike overlapping peptide pool stimulation. The chain couples TRBV7-3 to TRBJ2-3; 12 bases fit TRBD2. This TCR derives from a human donor who received a COVID-19 vaccine. The CDR3 loop reads CASSSSGGVNTQYF. CDR3 in DNA: TGTGCCAGCAGCTCTAGCGGGGGGGTGAATACGCAGTATTTT.